Listed below are T cell receptor beta chains from one sample, sequenced in a study of blood T cell repertoires in COVID-19. Sequencing was performed with immunoSEQ multiplex PCR; in TCRdb, only in-frame clones are kept and a portion is missing. The sample gives about 360,000 clones, approximately 86% of which show up once; 3% is in the top ten. Sequenced: peripheral blood. Source of these receptors: a human donor in a cohort sampled during active COVID-19. Both conserved end residues are trimmed from each CDR3. The order of the fields is V gene, CDR3 length, J gene, CDR3 protein.

TRBV3-1/TRBV3-2	12	TRBJ1-5	ASSLTGSNQPQH
TRBV3-1/TRBV3-2	12	TRBJ1-1	ASSPRTGGTEAF
TRBV7-2	13	TRBJ1-1	ASSLVRGGNTEAF
TRBV7-9	11	TRBJ1-1	ASSLSQGTEAF
TRBV6-5	13	TRBJ2-7	ASSYGDSGVSEQY
TRBV2	12	TRBJ2-3	ASSDATREDTQY
TRBV14	18	TRBJ2-2	ASSQDSWGEQGANTGELF
TRBV5-1	13	TRBJ2-5	ASSLGGTTQETQY
TRBV4-1	14	TRBJ1-3	ASSQSVGLSGNTIY
TRBV19	11	TRBJ2-2	ASSIGPAGELF
TRBV6-5	12	TRBJ1-1	ASILNRALTEAF
TRBV30	13	TRBJ2-2	AWRSFGRVTGELF
TRBV9	12	TRBJ2-7	ASSASGAPYEQY
TRBV11-1	14	TRBJ2-7	ASSQTSGGSSYEQY
TRBV19	15	TRBJ1-5	ASTPPTAYLGNQPQH
TRBV30	13	TRBJ2-6	AWMRGGRGANVLT
TRBV5-1	12	TRBJ2-2	ASSSDRSTGELF
TRBV5-1	14	TRBJ2-5	ASSPTSSSSQETQY
TRBV5-1	12	TRBJ2-3	ASTRTGRADTQY
TRBV14	14	TRBJ2-2	ASSQERTSHTGELF
TRBV10-3	14	TRBJ2-1	ATTQGFSGNDNEQF
TRBV5-8	14	TRBJ1-4	ASSLGAGTGNEKLF
TRBV5-1	12	TRBJ2-5	ASWVTYSGETQY
TRBV30	11	TRBJ2-7	AWRGAVPDEQY
TRBV29-1	11	TRBJ1-1	SVATGMNTEAF
TRBV7-9	11	TRBJ1-2	ASSLGTDYGYT
TRBV10-3	15	TRBJ2-2	AITGRLAGEGTGELF
TRBV11-2	14	TRBJ2-3	ASRPTIAGGADTQY
TRBV6-5	12	TRBJ2-7	ASRSGTGGSEQY
TRBV6-1	14	TRBJ2-7	ASSAGLAERIHEQY
TRBV7-2	13	TRBJ2-2	ASSRSGGLDGELF
TRBV2	16	TRBJ2-6	ASTPRGQVTSGANVLT
TRBV29-1	10	TRBJ1-1	SVEGGNTEAF
TRBV9	12	TRBJ1-1	ASSAGGQGAEAF
TRBV27	15	TRBJ2-2	ASSPSWGVLETGELF
TRBV27	13	TRBJ2-1	ASSITSGRLDEQF
TRBV9	11	TRBJ2-2	ASGGQGNRELF
TRBV10-3	11	TRBJ2-5	AISETGSETQY
TRBV12-5	14	TRBJ2-7	ASGLGRRDRGYEQY
TRBV19	14	TRBJ2-4	ASSIRAGQGANIQY